The present TCR beta chain was sequenced within a study of T cell repertoires in cytomegalovirus infection. Study context: Both CMV infection and a matching HLA type were indicated by public TCR beta signatures. Study observations and caveats: HLA-C-restricted CMV-specific TCR beta clonotypes were dominant in the ex vivo response.

Worth noting for this clonotype: Its cognate antigen is unknown.

TCRdb used MiXCR to reprocess the reads, holding one entry per CDR3 protein. The sample comprises around 770,000 distinct CDR3 sequences, just under 30% of which are singletons, and about 12% rests with the top ten. Germline lookup yields CDR1 SGHNT and CDR2 YYREEE (reference sequence). The CDR3 contains 11 residues. Trimming took 4 bases from V and 6 from J, leaving 7 bases between them. Sequences were derived from cultured CD8+ T cells from PBMCs, sampled from culture after CMV antigen stimulation. The chain has TRBV5-4 and TRBJ1-2; unclear D gene. The clonotype was recovered from a human donor in good health (CMV status not recorded). Some clones in this sample may be carry-over from other donors' samples. The CDR3 region is CASSTTHGYTF. The CDR3 DNA is TGTGCCAGCAGCACGACCCATGGCTACACCTTC.